These 32 T cell receptor beta chains were all obtained from the same sample, sequenced in a study of blood T cells in healthy people across ages. A sample-barcoded 5' primer and a J-beta primer mix were used in a second PCR of roughly 6 to 12 cycles. TCRdb analysed the 5' RACE reads with MiXCR anew, one entry per CDR3 protein. This repertoire shows 1.5 million to 1.9 million distinct CDR3 sequences, under 55% found once; its top ten account for approximately 4.1%. The source material was blood. The origin of the receptors is a woman under 30 in good health.

This clonotype was picked up a small number of times. The chain couples TRBV2 to TRBJ1-2; D call uncertain. The germline V gene has CDR1 SNHLY and CDR2 FYNNEI. V lost 6 bases to trimming and J lost 4 bases, with 12 bases between them. CDR3 length: 13 residues. In DNA, the CDR3 is TGTGCCAGCAGGAGAGAGGAGGGCTATGGCTACACCTTC. Protein product: CASRREEGYGYTF. Filled out from reference TRBV2 and TRBJ1-2, the complete variable domain reads EPEVTQTPSHQVTQMGQEVILRCVPISNHLYFYWYRQILGQKVEFLVSFYNNEISEKSEIFDDQFSVERPDGSNFTLKIRSTKLEDSAMYFCASRREEGYGYTFGSGTRLTVV.

This clonotype was recorded a few times. The genes are TRBV9 and TRBJ2-1; 10 nucleotides align to TRBD1. The CDR3 totals 14 residues. Trimming removed 1 base from V and 8 bases from J; junction bases left unmatched: 3. Germline-derived CDR1 and CDR2 are SGDLS and YYNGEE. The chain's CDR3 is CASSVRTGGDEQFF. The DNA of the CDR3 is TGTGCCAGCAGCGTAAGGACAGGGGGTGATGAGCAGTTCTTC.

This clonotype was recorded a few times. The chain has TRBV29-1 and TRBJ1-1, with D possibly being TRBD1 (6 bases). Germline CDR1 reads SQVTM; CDR2 reads ANQGSEA. The CDR3 has 14 amino acids. The V end was cut by 1 base, the J end by 5 bases, with 14 bases between. The CDR3 loop is CSVEVGGRGTEAFF. As DNA, the CDR3 is TGCAGCGTTGAAGTTGGGGGGCGCGGAACTGAAGCTTTCTTT.

Worth noting for this clonotype: At one of its ends the junction is not consistent with the germline gene, which may arise from a read error. V is TRBV7-7 and J is TRBJ2-2, with a possible D match to TRBD1 (6 bases). This CDR3 spans 14 amino acids. Germline CDR1 SSHAT, CDR2 FNYEAQ (reference sequence). This chain's CDR3 is CASSSDRNTGELFF. CDR3 coding DNA: TGTGCTAGCAGCTCGGACAGAAACACCGGGGAGCTGTTTTTT.

This clonotype was seen only a few times. The chain couples TRBV12-3 or TRBV12-4 to TRBJ1-2; tentatively, D is TRBD1 (6 bases). The germline V and J ends were trimmed by 6 bases and 4 bases, with 15 bases remaining between them. The CDR3 covers 14 residues. In nucleotides, the CDR3 is TGTGCCAGCAGACCCTCAGGACAGACCTATGGCTACACCTTC. Protein: CASRPSGQTYGYTF.

This clonotype was seen more than once but under ten times. The genes are TRBV10-3 and TRBJ2-7; weak D call: TRBD2 (6 bases). Germline V lookup: CDR1 ENHRY, CDR2 SYGVKD. The V and J ends lost 10 bases and 1 base respectively, with 11 bases between them. The CDR3 has 12 residues. In nucleotides, the CDR3 is TGTGCCACCGGGACTGGGTCCTACGAGCAGTACTTC. Its translation: CATGTGSYEQYF.

The chain is built from TRBV7-2 and TRBJ2-1; 8 bases align to TRBD1. The V gene end was trimmed by 5 bases and the J gene end by 8 bases; junction bases not matched to a gene: 8. Germline CDR1 is SGHTA and CDR2 is FQGNSA. There are 14 residues in the CDR3. The CDR3: CASSARTGRHEQFF. Written as DNA, the CDR3 is TGTGCCAGCAGCGCACGGACAGGGAGGCATGAGCAGTTCTTC.

This clonotype was picked up a small number of times. This rearrangement joins TRBV11-2 to TRBJ2-5, with no clear D. The better agreement between TRBJ2-7 and the DNA end casts doubt on the J call. The germline V gene encodes CDR1 SGHAT and CDR2 FQNNGV. This CDR3 region has 14 residues. CDR3 region: CASSTPARVHEQYF. The DNA for the CDR3 is TGTGCCAGCAGCACCCCGGCGCGTGTCCACGAGCAGTACTTC.

This clonotype has just one count. V is TRBV6-1 and J is TRBJ1-1; a possible D gene is TRBD1 (5 bases). The CDR3 loop spans 15 amino acids. V lost 5 bases to trimming and J lost 6 bases, with 19 bases between them. Germline lookup yields CDR1 MNHNS and CDR2 SASEGT. The CDR3 loop is CASSPPRGVLAEAFF. CDR3 in DNA: TGTGCCAGCAGTCCCCCACGGGGGGTTTTGGCTGAAGCTTTCTTT.

The chain combines TRBV4-3 with TRBJ2-7; D remains ambiguous. This CDR3 comprises 13 residues. Germline V CDR1 and CDR2: LGHNA, YSLEER. Trimming shortened V by 1 base and J by 4 bases, and 8 bases separated the two germline ends. Here the CDR3 DNA reads TGCGCCAGCAGCCAAGCGTACGGTTACGAGCAGTACTTC. Protein product: CASSQAYGYEQYF.

The chain couples TRBV12-3 or TRBV12-4 to TRBJ2-1, with D possibly matching TRBD2 (7 bases). V was shortened by 5 bases and J by 3 bases, with 14 bases between the two germline ends. The CDR3 contains 15 residues. The CDR3 coding sequence is TGTGCCAGCAGTGGGGAGGGGGGCAGCTACAATGAGCAGTTCTTC. This translates into CASSGEGGSYNEQFF.

The genes are TRBV6-2 or TRBV6-3 and TRBJ2-5, with 7 bases aligning to TRBD1. The ends lost 8 bases at V and 1 base at J; junction bases unmatched: 7. CDR1 MNHEY and CDR2 SVGEGT come from the germline V gene. The CDR3 runs to 14 residues. In DNA form, the CDR3 reads TGTGCCAGCGGACCCTGGGACAGCCAAGAGACCCAGTACTTC. Its protein is CASGPWDSQETQYF.

The genes are TRBV7-9 and TRBJ1-2; TRBD1 might be the D (5 bases). V was clipped by 5 bases and J by 3 bases, with 19 bases between them. The CDR3 runs 16 residues. Germline V gene lookup returns CDR1 SEHNR and CDR2 FQNEAQ (reference sequence). CDR3 loop: CASSTVRTTDDYGYTF. The DNA of the CDR3 is TGTGCCAGCAGCACTGTACGAACGACAGACGACTATGGCTACACCTTC.

V usage is TRBV28 and J usage is TRBJ2-6; TRBD1 matches at 8 bases. V was pared by 2 bases and J by 3 bases, with 9 bases of the junction left unmatched. Germline V gene lookup returns CDR1 MDHEN and CDR2 SYDVKM. The length of the CDR3 is 18 residues. CDR3 bases: TGTGCCAGCAGTTTACAGGGGGCGCCTGAGTTTGGGGCCAACGTCCTGACTTTC. Translated: CASSLQGAPEFGANVLTF.

To note about this clonotype: Just one base apart from a much larger clone, this may be a read error. This chain uses TRBV9 with TRBJ2-3, with D perhaps matching TRBD1 (6 bases). CDR3 length equals 13 residues. Germline V CDR1 and CDR2: SGDLS, YYNGEE. The CDR3 region is CAGSPTGPDTQYF. The CDR3 bases are TGTGCCGGCAGCCCTACAGGGCCCGATACGCAGTATTTT.

In its sample, this clonotype was seen a few times. CDR3 nucleotides: TGTGCCAGCAGTTTAGAGGGGGCGCGAATAGGTGAAGCTTTCTTT. Protein: CASSLEGARIGEAFF. This rearrangement joins TRBV12-3 or TRBV12-4 to TRBJ1-1; 7 nucleotides align to TRBD1. Trimming at V came to 1 base and at J to 7 bases, leaving 9 bases not matched to a gene. CDR3 length: 15 residues.

This clonotype was seen just once. This rearrangement joins TRBV21-1 to TRBJ2-1. TRBV21-1 is a pseudogene. The CDR3 is made up of 12 amino acids. CDR3 DNA: TGTGCCAGCAGGCGGTGGTACAATGAGCAGTTCTTC. Amino acids: CASRRWYNEQFF.

V gene TRBV29-1 combines with J gene TRBJ2-1, with 9 positions matching TRBD2. CDR1 is SQVTM, CDR2 ANQGSEA, per germline. Losses at the gene ends were 4 bases for V and 8 bases for J; bases not matched to a gene: 9. This CDR3 is 14 amino acids long. The CDR3 sequence: CSVARASGMDEQFF. The CDR3 bases are TGCAGCGTTGCACGGGCTAGCGGGATGGATGAGCAGTTCTTC.

A few counts support this clonotype. The chain employs TRBV7-2 and TRBJ2-1; 7 bases are shared with TRBD2. Losses at the gene ends were 2 bases for V and 8 bases for J; bases not matched to a gene: 9. There are 15 residues in the CDR3. CDR1 is SGHTA and CDR2 is FQGNSA in the germline V gene. In DNA, the CDR3 is TGTGCCAGCAGCTTACTTCGCGGGGGACGATATGAGCAGTTCTTC. This codes for CASSLLRGGRYEQFF.

The gene calls are TRBV7-9 and TRBJ2-7; 12 positions agree with TRBD1. V was clipped by 4 bases and J by 4 bases; unmatched bases: 5. Germline lookup yields CDR1 SEHNR and CDR2 FQNEAQ (reference sequence). This CDR3 spans 15 amino acids. CDR3 region: CASSSKGQGAYEQYF. CDR3 DNA: TGTGCCAGCAGCTCAAAGGGACAGGGGGCGTACGAGCAGTACTTC.

The sample holds many counts of this clonotype. V is TRBV6-5 and J is TRBJ2-4; TRBD1 matches at 11 bases. Germline loops: CDR1 MNHEY, CDR2 SVGAGI. The CDR3 contains 16 residues. V dropped 6 bases and J dropped 6; count of bases not matched to a gene: 10. As DNA, the CDR3 is TGTGCCAGCAGCCCCAACCCCGGGACAGGGGGAAACATTCAGTACTTC. The encoded protein is CASSPNPGTGGNIQYF.

The chain has TRBV9 and TRBJ2-1; no firm D call. The CDR3 covers 13 residues. Germline V lookup: CDR1 SGDLS, CDR2 YYNGEE. The germline V and J ends were trimmed by 3 bases and 10 bases, with 14 bases remaining between them. Here the CDR3 DNA reads TGTGCCAGCAGCGGAGGTAGAATTCCCGAGCAGTTCTTC. This encodes CASSGGRIPEQFF.

Worth noting for this clonotype: Sequence at one end of the junction differs from germline and may be a read error. V and J are TRBV7-7 and TRBJ2-1, with a tentative D call TRBD2 (5 bases). Germline V CDR1 and CDR2: SSHAT, FNYEAQ (reference sequence). The CDR3 totals 13 residues. The CDR3 reads CASSSDYNERQFF. The CDR3 DNA follows: TGTGCTAGCAGTAGCGATTACAATGAGCGGCAGTTCTTC.

V and J are TRBV9 and TRBJ2-1; TRBD1 matches at 8 bases. Germline trimming cut 4 bases from V and 4 bases from J; bases unmatched to any gene: 7. The CDR3 has 15 amino acids. Germline values: CDR1 SGDLS, CDR2 YYNGEE. The CDR3 reads CASSIRTGRYNEQFF. The CDR3 DNA is TGTGCCAGCAGCATCCGGACAGGGCGTTACAATGAGCAGTTCTTC.

The J gene is TRBJ2-3, the V gene TRBV21-1; the table's TRBD2 call for D was not verified on the DNA. TRBV21-1 constitutes a pseudogene. The length of the CDR3 is 18 residues. CDR3 DNA: TGTGCCAGCAGCAAAAACGTGGATCCCAGACCCTCCCCGAATACGCAGTATTTT. The encoded protein is CASSKNVDPRPSPNTQYF.

The chain has TRBV9 and TRBJ2-3, with D uncertain. The V and J ends lost 0 bases and 6 bases respectively, with 8 bases between them. There are 13 residues in the CDR3. Looked up from germline, CDR1 is SGDLS and CDR2 is YYNGEE. CDR3 region: CASSVEVLDTQYF. The CDR3 nucleotides are TGTGCCAGCAGCGTAGAGGTCCTGGATACGCAGTATTTT.

There are a few counts of this clonotype. This chain joins TRBV6-2 or TRBV6-3 and TRBJ1-5; the D gene is possibly TRBD1 (5 bases). The V end was cut by 6 bases, the J end by 0 bases, with 12 bases between. Per the germline V gene, CDR1 is MNHEY and CDR2 is SVGEGT. This CDR3 is 15 amino acids long. This chain's CDR3 is CASRRDSRSNQPQHF. The CDR3 DNA reads TGTGCCAGCAGGAGGGACTCACGTAGCAATCAGCCCCAGCATTTT.

This chain joins TRBV20-1 and TRBJ1-2; 8 bases fit TRBD1. Losses at the gene ends were 3 bases for V and 6 bases for J; bases not matched to a gene: 3. CDR3 length: 12 amino acids. The germline CDR1 and CDR2 sequences are DFQATT and SNEGSKA (reference sequence). CDR3 DNA: TGCAGTGCTAGGGACAGGGTGCATGGCTACACCTTC. It translates to CSARDRVHGYTF.

The chain recombines TRBV15 with TRBJ2-3; no definite D call. The CDR3 length is 16 residues. V lost 0 bases to trimming and J lost 2 bases, with 12 bases between them. The germline V gene has CDR1 LNHNV and CDR2 YYDKDF (reference sequence). CDR3 DNA: TGTGCCACCAGCAGAGATTATGTGGGATACACAGATACGCAGTATTTT. Translation: CATSRDYVGYTDTQYF.

This clonotype was counted only a few times. The J gene is TRBJ2-3, the V gene TRBV11-2, with 8 bases matching TRBD2. V lost 3 bases and J lost 2; bases outside the gene matches: 7. Germline V lookup: CDR1 SGHAT, CDR2 FQNNGV. This CDR3 spans 16 amino acids. CDR3 loop: CASSLRLAGHTDTQYF. CDR3 bases: TGTGCCAGCAGCTTGAGGCTAGCGGGTCACACAGATACGCAGTATTTT.

V gene TRBV20-1 combines with J gene TRBJ1-1; no reliable D call. CDR3 length: 15 residues. Germline V gene data show CDR1 as DFQATT and CDR2 as SNEGSKA (reference sequence). V was cut by 0 bases and J by 5 bases, with 16 bases left in between. CDR3 amino acids: CSARDPDGSGTEAFF. The CDR3 DNA follows: TGCAGTGCTAGAGACCCTGACGGGAGTGGGACTGAAGCTTTCTTT.

The rearrangement links TRBV6-2 or TRBV6-3 to TRBJ2-3; 10 bases fit TRBD1. The germline gives CDR1 MNHEY, CDR2 SVGEGT. The CDR3 totals 17 residues. J lost 2 bases, V lost 0 bases, and 5 bases had no gene match. CDR3 region: CASSYSTGTGDTDTQYF. The CDR3, as DNA: TGTGCCAGCAGTTACTCGACCGGGACAGGGGACACAGATACGCAGTATTTT.